This passage covers 20 T cell receptor beta chains from one sample sequenced in a study of blood T cell repertoires in COVID-19. Here immunoSEQ multiplex PCR was the method, and the copy in TCRdb shows in-frame clones only, minus some. The data hold more than 150,000 clones, with approximately 85% observed a single time. Sequencing was carried out using peripheral blood. The receptors here all came from a woman of 80 years or more with acute or convalescent COVID-19.

The rearrangement links TRBV9 to TRBJ1-1; D might be TRBD1 (5 bases). Germline V gene lookup returns CDR1 SGDLS and CDR2 YYNGEE. The CDR3 totals 15 residues. Trimming took off 6 bases at V and 5 bases at J, with 20 bases between the two ends. CDR3 amino acids: CASTSSGGGWTEAFF. The DNA of the CDR3 is TGTGCCAGCACCTCTAGTGGGGGAGGGTGGACTGAAGCTTTCTTT.

The V call is TRBV7-2, the J call TRBJ1-2, with 12 positions matching TRBD1. With V trimmed by 5 bases and J by 5 bases, 6 bases remained unmatched. The length of the CDR3 is 15 residues. Germline CDR1 and CDR2: SGHTA and FQGNSA. This CDR3 reads CASSPGTGGLYGYTF. In DNA form, the CDR3 reads TGTGCCAGCAGCCCCGGGACAGGGGGCCTTTATGGCTACACCTTC.

This rearrangement joins TRBV7-2 to TRBJ2-7; the D gene is possibly TRBD2 (6 bases). Germline V CDR1 and CDR2: SGHTA, FQGNSA. The CDR3 totals 17 residues. The ends were cut back, 0 bases at V and 1 base at J, with 16 bases in the middle. The CDR3 DNA sequence: TGTGCCAGCAGCTTAGCTCTCTCGGCCCGGGGGTCCTACGAGCAGTACTTC. As protein: CASSLALSARGSYEQYF.

The gene calls are TRBV5-1 and TRBJ2-3; perhaps TRBD2 as D (7 bases). CDR1 and CDR2 from the germline V gene are SGHRS and YFSETQ. The ends were cut back, 4 bases at V and 1 base at J, with 13 bases in the middle. This CDR3 is 15 amino acids long. The CDR3 DNA is TGCGCCAGCAGCGCGTCGGGGGGCCGCACAGATACGCAGTATTTT. Translated, it gives CASSASGGRTDTQYF.

The rearrangement uses TRBV11-2 and TRBJ2-5; 7 positions match TRBD2. CDR3 size: 15 residues. Germline V lookup: CDR1 SGHAT, CDR2 FQNNGV. Trimming took 4 bases from V and 1 from J; bases not matched to a gene: 6. The CDR3, as DNA: TGTGCCAGCAGCTCCCGAGCGGGGATCCAAGAGACCCAGTACTTC. It is translated as CASSSRAGIQETQYF.

This chain joins TRBV19 and TRBJ1-5; D may be TRBD1 (5 bases). V lost 9 bases to trimming and J lost 1 base, with 16 bases between them. Germline CDR1 is LNHDA and CDR2 is SQIVND (reference sequence). The CDR3 runs 15 residues. In nucleotides, the CDR3 is TGTGCCAGCACAAGTCGACAGATCAGCAATCAGCCCCAGCATTTT. As protein: CASTSRQISNQPQHF.

The V and J genes are TRBV10-1 and TRBJ2-1; 8 bases align to TRBD1. Germline CDR1 WNHNN, CDR2 SYGVQD (reference sequence). The CDR3 runs to 15 residues. Trimming at V came to 6 bases and at J to 0 bases, leaving 4 bases not matched to a gene. The CDR3 protein is CASRAGGSSYNEQFF. CDR3 DNA sequence: TGCGCCAGCAGAGCAGGGGGCAGCTCCTACAATGAGCAGTTCTTC.

The rearrangement uses TRBV5-6 and TRBJ1-6; D possibly corresponds to TRBD1 (5 bases). There are 15 residues in the CDR3. Germline V gene data show CDR1 as SGHDT and CDR2 as YYEEEE. Trimming took 4 bases from V and 8 from J, leaving 16 bases between them. Here the CDR3 reads CASSLDSLKYSPLHF. CDR3 DNA sequence: TGTGCCAGCAGCCTCGACAGTCTAAAGTATTCACCCCTCCACTTT.

This chain joins TRBV9 and TRBJ2-7; TRBD1 matches 9 bases. Germline-derived CDR1 and CDR2 are SGDLS and YYNGEE. This CDR3 comprises 16 residues. Germline trimming cut 0 bases from V and 0 bases from J; bases unmatched to any gene: 4. CDR3 sequence reads: CASSVGGQGASYEQYF. CDR3 sequence (DNA): TGTGCCAGCAGCGTAGGGGGACAGGGAGCCTCCTACGAGCAGTACTTC. Drawing the rest from reference TRBV9 and TRBJ2-7, the complete variable domain is DSGVTQTPKHLITATGQRVTLRCSPRSGDLSVYWYQQSLDQGLQFLIQYYNGEERAKGNILERFSAQQFPDLHSELNLSSLELGDSALYFCASSVGGQGASYEQYFGPGTRLTVT.

This clone turned up a few times. The chain couples TRBV5-1 to TRBJ2-7; 9 bases are shared with TRBD1. Looked up from germline, CDR1 is SGHRS and CDR2 is YFSETQ. There are 13 residues in the CDR3. The V segment lost 4 bases and the J segment 7 bases; nucleotides outside the gene matches: 6. The CDR3 protein is CASSARQGGEQYF. CDR3 sequence (DNA): TGCGCCAGCAGCGCCCGACAGGGGGGAGAGCAGTACTTC.

The V call is TRBV5-1, the J call TRBJ1-2; a weak D match, TRBD1 (5 bases). V shed 0 bases and J shed 7 bases, with 7 bases lying between them. CDR1 is SGHRS and CDR2 is YFSETQ in the germline V gene. The CDR3 has 12 amino acids. The CDR3 nucleotides are TGCGCCAGCAGCTTGGTGGGGGGTGGCTACACCTTC. This gives the protein CASSLVGGGYTF.

The genes are TRBV19 and TRBJ2-3; 9 nucleotides line up with TRBD1. Germline V gene lookup returns CDR1 LNHDA and CDR2 SQIVND (reference sequence). This CDR3 is built from 15 residues. J lost 0 bases, V lost 4 bases, and 2 bases had no gene match. This chain's CDR3 is CASSSGQGSTDTQYF. The CDR3, as DNA: TGTGCCAGTAGTAGCGGACAGGGGAGCACAGATACGCAGTATTTT.

V and J are TRBV19 and TRBJ2-2, with 7 bases identical to TRBD1. The CDR3 is 16 residues long. J gave up 4 bases and V 1 base, and 6 bases lay outside the gene matches. CDR1 LNHDA and CDR2 SQIVND come from the germline V gene (reference sequence). CDR3 DNA: TGTGCCAGTAGTATAGGTAGGGGGCGTGGCACCGGGGAGCTGTTTTTT. It specifies CASSIGRGRGTGELFF.

This clone has just a few counts. J is TRBJ1-1 and V is TRBV6-5, with 7 bases aligning to TRBD1. The trim removed 6 bases at V and 1 base at J, leaving 5 bases unmatched. Germline V gene sequence: CDR1 MNHEY, CDR2 SVGAGI. The CDR3 totals 14 residues. CDR3 coding DNA: TGTGCCAGCAGCCTAGGACAGGAGAACACTGAAGCTTTCTTT. Its protein is CASSLGQENTEAFF.

The sample holds one count of this clone. The V gene is TRBV5-6, the J gene TRBJ1-5; D might be TRBD1 (5 bases). Germline values: CDR1 SGHDT, CDR2 YYEEEE. Trimming shortened V by 4 bases and J by 3 bases, and 11 bases separated the two germline ends. The CDR3 is 14 residues long. Written as DNA, the CDR3 is TGTGCCAGCAGCCTCCGGGGGAACAATCAGCCCCAGCATTTT. It is translated as CASSLRGNNQPQHF.

With regard to this clone: Other DNA sequences in the sample encode the same CDR3. The chain recombines TRBV5-5 with TRBJ1-2, with 10 bases matching TRBD1. Germline CDR1 reads SGHKS; CDR2 reads YYEKEE (reference sequence). This CDR3 has 14 residues. With 4 bases clipped from V and 2 bases from J, the junction kept 2 bases outside the gene matches. In nucleotides, the CDR3 is TGTGCCAGCAGCCTGGACAGGGGGAACTATGGCTACACCTTC. Translation: CASSLDRGNYGYTF.

The genes are TRBV5-1 and TRBJ1-6; 7 bases fit TRBD1. Trimming removed 4 bases from V and 10 bases from J; junction bases left unmatched: 11. The CDR3 contains 15 residues. CDR1 SGHRS and CDR2 YFSETQ come from the germline V gene. The CDR3: CASSADRVGGSPLHF. CDR3 bases: TGCGCCAGCAGCGCCGACAGGGTGGGGGGATCACCCCTCCACTTT.

This chain joins TRBV27 and TRBJ2-7; the match to TRBD1 covers 9 bases. J lost 1 base, V lost 5 bases, and 9 bases had no gene match. The CDR3 extends over 16 amino acids. CDR1 and CDR2 from the germline V gene are MNHEY and SMNVEV (reference sequence). The CDR3 bases are TGTGCCAGCAGTCCCTTAACAGGGGGCGCTTCCTACGAGCAGTACTTC. Protein: CASSPLTGGASYEQYF.

The V and J genes are TRBV3-1 (or the pseudogene TRBV3-2) and TRBJ1-4; 9 bases fit TRBD1. The trim removed 2 bases at V and 5 bases at J, leaving 3 bases unmatched. The V gene's germline CDR1 is LGHDT and CDR2 YNNKEL (reference sequence). The CDR3 is made up of 15 amino acids. DNA of the CDR3: TGTGCCAGCAGCCAATACAGGGGGCTAAATGAAAAACTGTTTTTT. The encoded protein is CASSQYRGLNEKLFF.

In regard to this clone: The sample contains more than one DNA sequence encoding this CDR3. The chain is built from TRBV9 and TRBJ2-2; weak D call: TRBD1 (6 bases). CDR1 and CDR2 (germline): SGDLS, YYNGEE. The CDR3 covers 13 residues. Trimming took off 3 bases at V and 4 bases at J, with 7 bases between the two ends. This CDR3 is CASSARGTGELFF. For the CDR3, the DNA is TGTGCCAGCAGCGCCAGGGGCACCGGGGAGCTGTTTTTT.